This T cell receptor beta chain was identified during a study of blood T cell repertoires in COVID-19. In the study overall: There were acute and convalescent COVID-19 samples, and they came from the United States, Italy and Spain. T cells, B-cell-depleted T cells, or PBMCs supplied cDNA or gDNA.

In the authors' workflow: Reference gene primer amplification yielded estimated nucleated cell counts. Measured with immunoSEQ multiplex PCR; TCRdb has only the in-frame clones, and not every one. Clonal size and the V and J genes are those of that table, whereas D and trimming came from the DNA. Of about 33,000 clones in the sample, around 80% were seen once. Trimming cost V 0 bases and J 0 bases; bases outside gene matches: 10. Germline V gives CDR1 GTSNPN, CDR2 SVGIG (reference sequence). CDR3 size: 18 residues. The chain links TRBV30 to TRBJ1-4, with 7 bases that match TRBD1. The sequence was collected from a man between 65 and 85 years old with acute or convalescent COVID-19. Sequencing was done on a sample of peripheral blood. The CDR3 sequence: CAWSVGGAVRATNEKLFF. DNA for the CDR3: TGTGCCTGGAGTGTAGGGGGCGCAGTAAGAGCAACTAATGAAAAACTGTTTTTT.